This T cell receptor beta chain originates from a study of T cell repertoires in cytomegalovirus infection. Looking at the study overall: The authors used CMV epitopes that were HLA-C-restricted (recently identified) and HLA-B-restricted (well studied).

Whole-study results and caveats: The ex vivo response showed dominance by HLA-C-restricted CMV-specific TCR beta clonotypes. Cumulative public TCR beta family frequency identified CMV carriers with the relevant HLA.

TCRdb used MiXCR to reprocess the reads, holding one entry per CDR3 protein. Found here are about 700,000 distinct CDR3 sequences, about 33% of them singletons; the top ten hold roughly 20%. Germline V gene sequence: CDR1 SGHDN, CDR2 FVKESK. The CDR3 is 15 residues long. V was trimmed by 1 base and J by 3 bases, leaving 12 bases between them. As to this clonotype: Its target is unknown.

The genes are TRBV14 and TRBJ1-2, with TRBD1 as a possible D gene (6 bases). This TCR was sampled from a human donor in good health (CMV status not recorded). Some clones in this sample may be carry-over from other donors' samples. Sample: cultured PBMCs, taken from culture after CMV antigen stimulation. The CDR3 DNA reads TGTGCCAGCAGCCAAGTGGGGCCAGGGGACTATGGCTACACCTTC. Translating it yields CASSQVGPGDYGYTF.